The 28 T cell receptor beta chains below were found in one sample sequenced in a study of blood T cell repertoires in COVID-19. TCRdb's table, derived via immunoSEQ multiplex PCR, lists solely in-frame clones and lacks some. The repertoire holds about 400,000 clones, with roughly 87% as singletons. Material for sequencing was PBMCs or T cells enriched from blood (not recorded which). The receptor set was obtained from a woman aged 40 to 50 with acute COVID-19.

The gene calls are TRBV3-1 (or the pseudogene TRBV3-2) and TRBJ2-5; tentative D call: TRBD2 (6 bases). The CDR3 totals 17 residues. V was shortened by 4 bases and J by 1 base, with 19 bases between the two germline ends. Germline V gene sequence: CDR1 LGHDT, CDR2 YNNKEL (reference sequence). This CDR3 reads CASSLGTSPSLQETQYF. The CDR3 coding sequence is TGTGCCAGCAGCCTCGGGACTTCCCCCTCACTCCAAGAGACCCAGTACTTC.

The J gene is TRBJ1-1, the V gene TRBV23-1; unclear D gene. TRBV23-1 belongs to the ORF category, with a function that is uncertain. Trimming pared 4 bases from V and 0 bases from J, leaving 12 bases between. The CDR3 contains 15 residues. As DNA, the CDR3 is TGCGCCAGCAGTCGAAATGTTCAGATGAACACTGAAGCTTTCTTT. As protein: CASSRNVQMNTEAFF.

The gene calls are TRBV7-9 and TRBJ2-7; D is unclear. Trimming shortened V by 5 bases and J by 3 bases, and 5 bases separated the two germline ends. Germline V lookup: CDR1 SEHNR, CDR2 FQNEAQ (reference sequence). The CDR3 length is 11 residues. The CDR3 region is CASSHSYEQYF. In DNA form, the CDR3 reads TGTGCCAGCAGCCACAGCTACGAGCAGTACTTC. Full variable domain (rest looked up from reference TRBV7-9 and TRBJ2-7): DTGVSQNPRHKITKRGQNVTFRCDPISEHNRLYWYRQTLGQGPEFLTYFQNEAQLEKSRLLSDRFSAERPKGSFSTLEIQRTEQGDSAMYLCASSHSYEQYFGPGTRLTVT.

This chain connects TRBV3-1 (or the pseudogene TRBV3-2) to TRBJ2-5; 7 positions agree with TRBD2. After removal of 4 bases from V and 7 bases from J, the junction contained 3 bases not matched to a gene. Germline CDR1 reads LGHDT; CDR2 reads YNNKEL (reference sequence). This CDR3 spans 12 amino acids. CDR3 sequence (DNA): TGTGCCAGCAGCCCCGGGACTATGACCCAGTACTTC. Translation gives CASSPGTMTQYF.

This clone was counted many times. The rearrangement joins TRBV5-1 to TRBJ2-5, with 13 bases lining up with TRBD2. The length of the CDR3 is 18 residues. Germline loops: CDR1 SGHRS, CDR2 YFSETQ. Germline trimming cut 4 bases from V and 4 bases from J; bases unmatched to any gene: 13. In nucleotides, the CDR3 is TGCGCCAGCAGCCGGGGCGCTACTAGCGGGGGGGCCTTAGAGACCCAGTACTTC. This encodes CASSRGATSGGALETQYF.

CDR3: CAISELTGTGSYGYTF. CDR3 sequence (DNA): TGTGCCATCAGTGAGTTAACCGGGACAGGGAGTTATGGCTACACCTTC. J is TRBJ1-2 and V is TRBV10-3, with 9 bases aligning to TRBD1. The CDR3 sequence is 16 residues long. Germline CDR1 ENHRY, CDR2 SYGVKD. V was pared by 1 base and J by 5 bases, with 8 bases of the junction left unmatched.

The V call is TRBV5-1, the J call TRBJ1-4, with 9 bases identical to TRBD1. Unmatched junction bases numbered 2, after V lost 4 bases and J lost 7 bases. This CDR3 has 13 amino acids. Looked up from germline, CDR1 is SGHRS and CDR2 is YFSETQ. CDR3 nucleotides: TGCGCCAGCAGCCAGACAGGGGGTGAAAAACTGTTTTTT. Translation gives CASSQTGGEKLFF.

This chain joins TRBV7-8 and TRBJ2-7; D perhaps matches TRBD2 (6 bases). Germline values: CDR1 SGHVS, CDR2 FQNEAQ. The length of the CDR3 is 14 residues. The V and J ends lost 1 base and 2 bases respectively, with 9 bases between them. The CDR3 nucleotides are TGTGCCAGCAGCTTAGGGGGAGGTACCTACGAGCAGTACTTC. Translated, it gives CASSLGGGTYEQYF.

The rearrangement uses TRBV27 and TRBJ1-5; a weak D match, TRBD1 (6 bases). Germline V CDR1 and CDR2: MNHEY, SMNVEV (reference sequence). Trimming left V 4 bases short and J 3 bases short, with 13 bases between. The CDR3 covers 15 residues. This CDR3 is CASSSGGGHNQPQHF. DNA for the CDR3: TGTGCCAGCAGTTCCGGGGGGGGACACAATCAGCCCCAGCATTTT.

The V and J genes are TRBV14 and TRBJ1-2; D call uncertain. The V gene lost 0 bases and the J gene lost 4 bases, with 6 bases spanning the gap. Germline values: CDR1 SGHDN, CDR2 FVKESK. CDR3 length: 13 amino acids. CDR3 sequence: CASSQENIYGYTF. As DNA, the CDR3 is TGTGCCAGCAGCCAAGAGAACATCTATGGCTACACCTTC.

The V gene is TRBV5-1, the J gene TRBJ2-2; D is perhaps TRBD2 (5 bases). The germline CDR1 and CDR2 sequences are SGHRS and YFSETQ. V was pared by 1 base and J by 5 bases, with 9 bases between. The CDR3 is 14 residues long. The CDR3 spells CASSLIQRTGELFF. For the CDR3, the DNA is TGCGCCAGCAGCTTGATACAGCGGACCGGGGAGCTGTTTTTT. The full variable domain, rest sourced from reference TRBV5-1 and TRBJ2-2, is KAGVTQTPRYLIKTRGQQVTLSCSPISGHRSVSWYQQTPGQGLQFLFEYFSETQRNKGNFPGRFSGRQFSNSRSEMNVSTLELGDSALYLCASSLIQRTGELFFGEGSRLTVL.

This sequence joins TRBV7-9 and TRBJ2-5, with 11 nucleotides matching TRBD2. J gave up 5 bases and V 3 bases, and 5 bases lay outside the gene matches. This CDR3 contains 15 residues. Germline CDR1 is SEHNR and CDR2 is FQNEAQ (reference sequence). The CDR3 bases are TGTGCCAGCAGCTTCATAGCGGGGGGGCCGGAGACCCAGTACTTC. Translated, it gives CASSFIAGGPETQYF.

The chain links TRBV5-4 to TRBJ1-6, with a tentative D call TRBD1 (6 bases). Germline CDR1 reads SGHNT; CDR2 reads YYREEE (reference sequence). The V end was cut by 0 bases, the J end by 7 bases, with 11 bases between. CDR3 length: 15 residues. As DNA, the CDR3 is TGTGCCAGCAGCTTGGGGGGGCTAGGGAATTCACCCCTCCACTTT. It specifies CASSLGGLGNSPLHF. The entire variable domain, with the rest obtained from reference TRBV5-4 and TRBJ1-6, is as follows: ETGVTQSPTHLIKTRGQQVTLRCSSQSGHNTVSWYQQALGQGPQFIFQYYREEENGRGNFPPRFSGLQFPNYSSELNVNALELDDSALYLCASSLGGLGNSPLHFGNGTRLTVT.

The chain uses TRBV12-3 or TRBV12-4 and TRBJ1-2; D gene unclear. Trimming left V 1 base short and J 3 bases short, with 6 bases between. This CDR3 spans 13 amino acids. The DNA for the CDR3 is TGTGCCAGCAGTTTAGGAGTTGACTATGGCTACACCTTC. Its protein is CASSLGVDYGYTF.

The genes are TRBV7-2 and TRBJ1-3; D unclear. Germline loops: CDR1 SGHTA, CDR2 FQGNSA. The CDR3 contains 14 residues. V lost 4 bases, J lost 0 bases, and 7 bases lay in between. For the CDR3, the DNA is TGTGCCAGCAGCTCGAGGGACTCTGGAAACACCATATATTTT. This codes for CASSSRDSGNTIYF.

This CDR3 is CASRQRSRRETSGVDEQFF. The CDR3 DNA sequence: TGTGCCAGCCGGCAGAGGTCCCGAAGGGAGACTAGCGGGGTAGATGAGCAGTTCTTC. The chain has TRBV2 and TRBJ2-1, with TRBD2 matching over 11 bases. Germline V gene lookup returns CDR1 SNHLY and CDR2 FYNNEI. The length of the CDR3 is 19 residues. The junction had 23 bases not matched to a gene; V was cut back by 8 bases and J by 8 bases.

The chain has TRBV14 and TRBJ2-2, with 9 positions matching TRBD2. The length of the CDR3 is 17 residues. V shed 4 bases and J 1 base; nucleotides not matched to a gene: 7. The germline V gene encodes CDR1 SGHDN and CDR2 FVKESK. This CDR3 is CASSPTSSGRNTGELFF. CDR3 DNA: TGTGCCAGCAGCCCTACTAGTAGCGGGAGGAACACCGGGGAGCTGTTTTTT.

The chain uses TRBV27 and TRBJ1-6, with 10 bases matching TRBD1. The germline gives CDR1 MNHEY, CDR2 SMNVEV (reference sequence). The CDR3 runs to 15 residues. V was clipped by 4 bases and J by 7 bases; unmatched bases: 4. The CDR3 region has the DNA TGTGCCAGCAGTTCGGGACAGGGGAAAAATTCACCCCTCCACTTT. This encodes CASSSGQGKNSPLHF.

The V call is TRBV7-2, the J call TRBJ1-2, with 12 bases that match TRBD1. The CDR3 spans 16 residues. Germline V gene data show CDR1 as SGHTA and CDR2 as FQGNSA. V was clipped by 2 bases and J by 5 bases; unmatched bases: 6. CDR3 sequence: CASSLSGTGGSYGYTF. CDR3 sequence (DNA): TGTGCCAGCAGCTTATCCGGGACAGGGGGCTCGTATGGCTACACCTTC.

The chain combines TRBV10-3 with TRBJ1-1; D might be TRBD1 (5 bases). Germline CDR1 and CDR2: ENHRY and SYGVKD. The CDR3 sequence is 14 residues long. V was shortened by 6 bases and J by 3 bases, with 14 bases between the two germline ends. The CDR3 sequence is CAIRASPGDTEAFF. In DNA, the CDR3 is TGTGCCATCAGGGCATCACCGGGGGACACTGAAGCTTTCTTT.

This clone was seen a few times. Other DNA sequences from this sample encode an identical CDR3 as well. The chain has TRBV19 and TRBJ1-6, with D tentatively TRBD1 (6 bases). Between the trimmed V and J ends, which lost 1 base and 9 bases, there was a span of 10 bases. CDR1 LNHDA and CDR2 SQIVND come from the germline V gene (reference sequence). This CDR3 spans 14 amino acids. In nucleotides, the CDR3 is TGTGCCAGTAGTATAGGCCAGGGGATTTCACCCCTCCACTTT. Its protein product is CASSIGQGISPLHF.

Note on this clone: The same CDR3 also results from other DNA sequences found in this sample. The rearrangement uses TRBV20-1 and TRBJ1-1; D possibly corresponds to TRBD1 (6 bases). The ends were cut back, 3 bases at V and 7 bases at J, with 6 bases in the middle. This CDR3 is 10 amino acids long. Germline V gene lookup returns CDR1 DFQATT and CDR2 SNEGSKA (reference sequence). CDR3 nucleotides: TGCAGTGCTAGCAGGGGTGAAGCTTTCTTT. Residues: CSASRGEAFF.

This chain joins TRBV7-7 and TRBJ2-1; TRBD1 agrees at 11 bases. The CDR3 totals 14 residues. Trimming removed 5 bases from V and 6 bases from J; junction bases left unmatched: 3. The V gene's germline CDR1 is SSHAT and CDR2 FNYEAQ (reference sequence). The CDR3 nucleotides are TGTGCCAGCAGCCGCGGGACAGGGGGCAATGAGCAGTTCTTC. This encodes CASSRGTGGNEQFF.

This sequence joins TRBV3-1 (or the pseudogene TRBV3-2) and TRBJ2-3; a possible D gene is TRBD2 (5 bases). This CDR3 is 17 amino acids long. The V end lost 1 base, the J end lost 0 bases, and 14 bases lay between the germline ends. Germline values: CDR1 LGHDT, CDR2 YNNKEL (reference sequence). The CDR3 DNA reads as TGTGCCAGCAGCCAAGGCTGGCGGGCGGAAAGCACAGATACGCAGTATTTT. Amino acid sequence: CASSQGWRAESTDTQYF.

This clone was detected once. This chain connects TRBV12-3 or TRBV12-4 to TRBJ1-6; D unclear. The CDR3 has 12 amino acids. Trimming took off 4 bases at V and 10 bases at J, with 8 bases between the two ends. CDR3 sequence: CASSYGESPLHF. The CDR3 DNA is TGTGCCAGCAGTTACGGGGAATCACCCCTCCACTTT.

The chain joins TRBV18 to TRBJ1-4; the D gene is possibly TRBD1 (5 bases). The CDR3 has 17 residues. With 2 bases removed from V and 7 bases from J, the gap between germline ends came to 20 bases. Germline CDR1 reads KGHSH; CDR2 reads LQKENI. The DNA for the CDR3 is TGTGCCAGCTCACCATCAGGGTCTGGATCTCTCGGTGAAAAACTGTTTTTT. As protein: CASSPSGSGSLGEKLFF.

This clone was seen only once. The chain uses TRBV6-6 and TRBJ1-4; 7 bases align to TRBD1. Germline V CDR1 and CDR2: MNHNY, SVGAGI (reference sequence). This CDR3 contains 15 residues. With 5 bases clipped from V and 3 bases from J, the junction kept 6 bases outside the gene matches. The CDR3 protein is CASSNRGQPNEKLFF. As DNA, the CDR3 is TGTGCCAGCAGTAACAGGGGTCAGCCTAATGAAAAACTGTTTTTT.

J is TRBJ2-3 and V is TRBV24-1; TRBD1 is a possible D gene (6 bases). This CDR3 has 14 amino acids. CDR1 is KGHDR, CDR2 SFDVKD, per germline. Trimming removed 5 bases from V and 2 bases from J, with 10 bases in between. CDR3 nucleotides: TGTGCCACCAGTGGAGGACAGTTCACAGATACGCAGTATTTT. Its protein is CATSGGQFTDTQYF.